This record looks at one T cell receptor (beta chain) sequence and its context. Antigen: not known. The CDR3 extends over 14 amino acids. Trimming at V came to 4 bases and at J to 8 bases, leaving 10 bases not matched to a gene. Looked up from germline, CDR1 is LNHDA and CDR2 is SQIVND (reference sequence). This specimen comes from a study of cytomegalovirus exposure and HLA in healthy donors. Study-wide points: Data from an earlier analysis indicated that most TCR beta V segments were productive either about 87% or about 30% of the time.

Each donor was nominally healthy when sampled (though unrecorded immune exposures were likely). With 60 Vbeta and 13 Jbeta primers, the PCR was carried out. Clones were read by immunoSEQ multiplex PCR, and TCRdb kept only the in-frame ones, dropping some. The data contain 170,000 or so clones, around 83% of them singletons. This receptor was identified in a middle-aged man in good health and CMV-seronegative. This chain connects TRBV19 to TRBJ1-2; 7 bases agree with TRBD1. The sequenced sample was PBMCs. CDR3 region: CASSTAGTDRGYTF. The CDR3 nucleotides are TGTGCCAGTAGTACCGCCGGGACAGATAGGGGCTACACCTTC.